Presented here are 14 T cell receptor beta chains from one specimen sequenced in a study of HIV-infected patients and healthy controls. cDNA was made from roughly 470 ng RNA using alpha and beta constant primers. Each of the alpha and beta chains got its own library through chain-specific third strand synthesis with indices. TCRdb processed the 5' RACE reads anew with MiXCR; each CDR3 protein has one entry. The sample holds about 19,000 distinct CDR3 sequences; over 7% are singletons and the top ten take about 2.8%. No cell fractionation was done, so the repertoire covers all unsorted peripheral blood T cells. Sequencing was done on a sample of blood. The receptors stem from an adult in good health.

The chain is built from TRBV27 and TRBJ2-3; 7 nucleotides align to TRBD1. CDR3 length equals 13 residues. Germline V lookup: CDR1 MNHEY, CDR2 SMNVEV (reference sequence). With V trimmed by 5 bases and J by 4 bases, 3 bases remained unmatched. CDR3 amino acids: CASSDTGADTQYF. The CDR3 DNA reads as TGTGCCAGCAGTGATACAGGGGCAGATACGCAGTATTTT.

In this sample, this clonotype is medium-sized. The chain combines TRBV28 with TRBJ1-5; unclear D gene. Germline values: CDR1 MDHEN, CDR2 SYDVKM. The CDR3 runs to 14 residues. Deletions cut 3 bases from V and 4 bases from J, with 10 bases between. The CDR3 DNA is TGTGCCAGCAGTTTGGGTTTAAGTAATCAGCCCCAGCATTTT. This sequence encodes CASSLGLSNQPQHF. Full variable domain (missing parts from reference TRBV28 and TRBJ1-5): DVKVTQSSRYLVKRTGEKVFLECVQDMDHENMFWYRQDPGLGLRLIYFSYDVKMKEKGDIPEGYSVSREKKERFSLILESASTNQTSMYLCASSLGLSNQPQHFGDGTRLSIL.

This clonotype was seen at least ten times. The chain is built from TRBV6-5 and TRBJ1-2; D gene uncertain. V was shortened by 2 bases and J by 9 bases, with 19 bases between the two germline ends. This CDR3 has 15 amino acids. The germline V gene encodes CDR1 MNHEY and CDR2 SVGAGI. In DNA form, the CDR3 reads TGTGCCAGCAGTTACGGAGTGCCAAGCCCGGGCAGCTACACCTTC. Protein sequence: CASSYGVPSPGSYTF.

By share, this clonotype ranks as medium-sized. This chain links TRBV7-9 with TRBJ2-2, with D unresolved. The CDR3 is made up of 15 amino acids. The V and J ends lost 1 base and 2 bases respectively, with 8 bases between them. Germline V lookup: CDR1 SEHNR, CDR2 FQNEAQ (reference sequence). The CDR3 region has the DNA TGTGCCAGCAGCTTAGGAGGCTATAACACCGGGGAGCTGTTTTTT. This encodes CASSLGGYNTGELFF.

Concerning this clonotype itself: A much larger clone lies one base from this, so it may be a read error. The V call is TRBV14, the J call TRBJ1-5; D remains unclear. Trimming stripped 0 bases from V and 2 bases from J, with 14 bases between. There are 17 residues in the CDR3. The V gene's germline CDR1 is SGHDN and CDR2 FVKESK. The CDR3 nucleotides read TGTGCCAGCAGCCAAGAAGGACCGTCAATGGGCAATCAGCCCCAGCATTTT. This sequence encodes CASSQEGPSMGNQPQHF.

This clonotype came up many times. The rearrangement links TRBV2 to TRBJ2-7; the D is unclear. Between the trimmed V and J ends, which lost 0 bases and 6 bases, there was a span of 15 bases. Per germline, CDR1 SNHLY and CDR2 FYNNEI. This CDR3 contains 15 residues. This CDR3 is CASSEAPGYLREQYF. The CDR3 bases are TGTGCCAGCAGTGAAGCGCCCGGGTACCTCCGCGAGCAGTACTTC.

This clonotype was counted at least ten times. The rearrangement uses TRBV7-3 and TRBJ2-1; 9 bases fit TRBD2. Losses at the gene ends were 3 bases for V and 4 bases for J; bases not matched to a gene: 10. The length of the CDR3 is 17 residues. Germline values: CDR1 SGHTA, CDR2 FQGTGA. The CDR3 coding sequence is TGTGCCAGCAGCTTGTTGGCGACTAGCGGAGTATACAATGAGCAGTTCTTC. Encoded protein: CASSLLATSGVYNEQFF.

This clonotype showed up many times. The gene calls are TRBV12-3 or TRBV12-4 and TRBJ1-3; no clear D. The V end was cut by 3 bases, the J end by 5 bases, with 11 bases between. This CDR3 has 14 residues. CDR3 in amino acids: CASSLIPERNTIYF. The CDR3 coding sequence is TGTGCCAGCAGTTTGATTCCGGAGAGAAACACCATATATTTT.

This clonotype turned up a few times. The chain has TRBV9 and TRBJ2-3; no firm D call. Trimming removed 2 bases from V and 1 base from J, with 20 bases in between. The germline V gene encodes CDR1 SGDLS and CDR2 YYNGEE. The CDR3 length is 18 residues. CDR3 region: CASSVDPRFSKGTDTQYF. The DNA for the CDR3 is TGTGCCAGCAGCGTTGACCCTCGATTCTCAAAGGGCACAGATACGCAGTATTTT.

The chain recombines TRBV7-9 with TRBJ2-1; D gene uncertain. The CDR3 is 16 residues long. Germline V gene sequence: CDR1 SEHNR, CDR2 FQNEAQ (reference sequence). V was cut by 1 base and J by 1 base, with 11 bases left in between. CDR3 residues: CASSLETVGSYNEQFF. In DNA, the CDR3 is TGTGCCAGCAGCTTAGAAACAGTGGGGTCCTACAATGAGCAGTTCTTC.

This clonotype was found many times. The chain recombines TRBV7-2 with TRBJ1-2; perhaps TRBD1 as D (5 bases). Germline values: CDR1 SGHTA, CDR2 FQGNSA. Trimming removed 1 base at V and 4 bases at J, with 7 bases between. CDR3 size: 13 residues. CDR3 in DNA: TGTGCCAGCAGCTTAGGAGGGACCTATGGCTACACCTTC. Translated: CASSLGGTYGYTF.

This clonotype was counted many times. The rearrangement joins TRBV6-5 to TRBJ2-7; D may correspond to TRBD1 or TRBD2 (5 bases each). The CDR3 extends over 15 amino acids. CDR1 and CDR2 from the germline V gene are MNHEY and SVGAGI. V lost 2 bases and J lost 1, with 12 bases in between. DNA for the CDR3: TGTGCCAGCAGTTACATAACGGGACGGTCCTACGAGCAGTACTTC. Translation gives CASSYITGRSYEQYF.

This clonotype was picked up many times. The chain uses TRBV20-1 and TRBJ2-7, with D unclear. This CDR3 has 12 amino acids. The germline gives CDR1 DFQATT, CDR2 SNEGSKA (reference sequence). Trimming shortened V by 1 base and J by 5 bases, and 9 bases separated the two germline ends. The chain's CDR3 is CSARASVDEQYF. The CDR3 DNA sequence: TGCAGTGCTAGAGCTTCCGTCGACGAGCAGTACTTC.

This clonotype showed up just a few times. DNA of the CDR3: TGTGCCAGCAGCTTGTGGACAGGGGTGAACACCATATATTTT. Protein: CASSLWTGVNTIYF. The V call is TRBV5-6, the J call TRBJ1-3, with TRBD1 matching 9 bases. The germline gives CDR1 SGHDT, CDR2 YYEEEE. The ends lost 1 base at V and 7 bases at J; junction bases unmatched: 3. The CDR3 runs 14 residues.